This T cell receptor (beta chain) was obtained from a study of blood T cell repertoires in COVID-19 (TCRdb year 2020). Regarding the complete study: Samples covering the acute and convalescent phases of COVID-19 were provided by collaborators in the United States, Italy and Spain. The repertoires were released in a freely available public database meant as a resource for research on the immune response to SARS-CoV-2. A de-identified subject ID, COVID-19 status, age in years and sex were almost always included in the sample metadata. HLA class I and class II types, where available, came from metadata supplied by the sample provider rather than from assay-based typing. Subjects who had been exposed to COVID-19, were actively infected with it, or had recovered from it provided the deeply sampled blood TCRbeta repertoires that made up the dataset. The prospective study material was composed of cDNA or gDNA derived from T cells, B-cell-depleted T cells, or PBMCs. Samples were obtained from the ongoing ImmuneRACE study (first 160 participants) and from over 1,000 subjects provided by 6 global collaborators. Results and caveats for the whole study, not just this receptor: The quantity of clinical and demographic metadata differed by source and by participant and was supplied without curation.

In the prospective study, participants were about 18 to 89 years old, resided in 25 or so geographic areas of the United States, and were enrolled through a virtual design. Cohort assignment in the prospective study relied on participant-reported clinical history from a screening survey and a study questionnaire. Mobile phlebotomists in the prospective study collected whole blood, serum and a nasopharyngeal or oropharyngeal swab from every participant. Additional blood draws and questionnaires over an approximately 2-month period could optionally be provided by prospective study participants. Before DNA extraction, blood samples from the prospective study were shipped at room temperature or frozen. This clone was seen just once. Its antigen remains undetermined. The input lacks base qualities; no much larger clone sits a single base away. TCRbeta CDR3 regions were amplified from genomic DNA by means of the immunoSEQ Assay, a bias-controlled multiplex PCR. Under the source paper's analysis protocol: Within the assay, amplification of reference gene primers was used to estimate how many nucleated cells each sample contained. To quantify the absolute abundance of each unique TCRbeta CDR3 rearrangement, sequence reads were collapsed and filtered. Productive Simpson clonality was computed per sample as the square root of Simpson's diversity index over productive rearrangements. TCRdb retrieved this table from immuneACCESS and kept in-frame rearrangements only. Not all clones are present; in checked studies, unresolved V genes account for under half, and no reason is known for the remainder. V and J calls and clone size come straight from that table; D and trimming were deduced from the DNA. The sample profile shows around 450,000 clones; around 90% of them were found once. The leading ten clones occupy under 2.5% of the sample.

The CDR3, from cysteine to phenylalanine, totals 15 residues. The sequence is cut down to CDR3 DNA, 45 bases in frame from base 1. The germline V gene (reference sequence) gives CDR1 as DFQATT and CDR2 as SNEGSKA. The germline V end is reduced by 3 bases and the J end by 2 bases; junction bases left unmatched: 7. This clonotype originated in a woman between 18 and 29 years old with acute COVID-19. The chain links TRBV20-1 with TRBJ2-7, with TRBD2 identical over 10 junction bases. Sequences were obtained from PBMCs or T cells enriched from blood (not recorded which). The CDR3 amino acid sequence is: CSASVPSGGAYEQYF. The bases are TGCAGTGCTAGTGTCCCTAGCGGGGGTGCCTACGAGCAGTACTTC.